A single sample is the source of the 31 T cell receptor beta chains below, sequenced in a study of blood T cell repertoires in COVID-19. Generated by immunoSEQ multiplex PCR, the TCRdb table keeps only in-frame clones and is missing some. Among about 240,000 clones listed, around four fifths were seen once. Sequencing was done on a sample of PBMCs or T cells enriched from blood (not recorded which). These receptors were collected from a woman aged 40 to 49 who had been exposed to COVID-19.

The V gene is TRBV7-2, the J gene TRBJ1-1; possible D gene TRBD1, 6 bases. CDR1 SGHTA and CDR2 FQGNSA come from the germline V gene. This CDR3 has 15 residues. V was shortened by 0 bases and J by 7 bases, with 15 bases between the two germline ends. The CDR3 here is CASSLAWGGAGEAFF. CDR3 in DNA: TGTGCCAGCAGCTTAGCATGGGGGGGCGCGGGTGAAGCTTTCTTT.

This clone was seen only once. CDR3 sequence reads: CASSRRGTSGYNEQFF. CDR3 DNA: TGTGCCAGCAGCCGACGCGGGACTAGCGGATACAATGAGCAGTTCTTC. The V and J genes are TRBV5-5 and TRBJ2-1; 11 bases agree with TRBD2. Germline V lookup: CDR1 SGHKS, CDR2 YYEKEE (reference sequence). The CDR3 is made up of 16 amino acids. Trimming at V came to 4 bases and at J to 4 bases, leaving 7 bases not matched to a gene.

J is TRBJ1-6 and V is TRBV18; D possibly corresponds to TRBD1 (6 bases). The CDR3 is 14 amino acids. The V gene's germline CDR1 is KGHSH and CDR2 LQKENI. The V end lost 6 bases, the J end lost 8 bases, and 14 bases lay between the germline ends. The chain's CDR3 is CASSPRGLDSPLHF. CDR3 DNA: TGTGCCAGCTCCCCAAGGGGGTTGGATTCACCCCTCCACTTT.

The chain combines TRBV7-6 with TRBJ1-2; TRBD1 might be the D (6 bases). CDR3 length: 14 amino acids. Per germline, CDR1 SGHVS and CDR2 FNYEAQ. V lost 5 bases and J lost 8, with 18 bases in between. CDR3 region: CASSTGPRSRGYTF. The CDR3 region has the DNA TGTGCCAGCAGCACAGGGCCCCGGTCTCGCGGCTACACCTTC.

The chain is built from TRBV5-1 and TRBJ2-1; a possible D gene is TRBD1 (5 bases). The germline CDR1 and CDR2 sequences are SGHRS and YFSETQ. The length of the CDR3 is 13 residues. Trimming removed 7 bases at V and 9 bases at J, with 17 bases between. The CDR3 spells CASYGWQGGEQFF. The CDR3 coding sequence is TGCGCCAGCTACGGTTGGCAGGGCGGTGAGCAGTTCTTC.

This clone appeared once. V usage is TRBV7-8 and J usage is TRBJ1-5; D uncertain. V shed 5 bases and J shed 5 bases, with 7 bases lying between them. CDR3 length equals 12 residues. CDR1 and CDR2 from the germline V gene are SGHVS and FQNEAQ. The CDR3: CASSPPDQPQHF. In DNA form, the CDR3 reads TGTGCCAGCAGCCCCCCGGATCAGCCCCAGCATTTT.

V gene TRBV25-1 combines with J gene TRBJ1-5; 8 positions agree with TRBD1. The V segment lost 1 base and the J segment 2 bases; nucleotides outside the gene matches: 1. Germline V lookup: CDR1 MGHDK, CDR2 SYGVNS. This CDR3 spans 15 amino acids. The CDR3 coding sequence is TGTGCCAGCAGTGAATTGGGACAGGGCAATCAGCCCCAGCATTTT. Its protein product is CASSELGQGNQPQHF.

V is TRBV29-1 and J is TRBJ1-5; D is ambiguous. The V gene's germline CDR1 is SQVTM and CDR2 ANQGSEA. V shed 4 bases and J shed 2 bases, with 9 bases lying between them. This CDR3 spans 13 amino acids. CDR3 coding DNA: TGCAGCGTTGTGGAGTTCGGCAATCAGCCCCAGCATTTT. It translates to CSVVEFGNQPQHF.

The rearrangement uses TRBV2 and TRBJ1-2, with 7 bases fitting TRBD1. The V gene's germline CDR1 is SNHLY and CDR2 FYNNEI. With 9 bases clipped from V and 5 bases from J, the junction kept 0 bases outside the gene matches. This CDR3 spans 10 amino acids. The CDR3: CARQGYGYTF. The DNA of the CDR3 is TGTGCCAGACAGGGGTATGGCTACACCTTC.

The CDR3 region has the DNA TGTGCCAGCACCCTCAGGGGCAGAGACGGCTACACCTTC. Amino acid sequence: CASTLRGRDGYTF. This chain uses TRBV3-1 (or the pseudogene TRBV3-2) with TRBJ1-2; a weak D match, TRBD1 (6 bases). Germline V lookup: CDR1 LGHDT, CDR2 YNNKEL (reference sequence). The V and J ends lost 7 bases and 8 bases respectively, with 17 bases between them. This CDR3 comprises 13 residues.

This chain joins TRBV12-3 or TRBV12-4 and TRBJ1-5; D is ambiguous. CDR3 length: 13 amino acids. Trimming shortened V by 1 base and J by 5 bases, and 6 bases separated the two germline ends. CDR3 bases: TGTGCCAGCAGTTTAGAGCTTTATCAGCCCCAGCATTTT. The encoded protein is CASSLELYQPQHF.

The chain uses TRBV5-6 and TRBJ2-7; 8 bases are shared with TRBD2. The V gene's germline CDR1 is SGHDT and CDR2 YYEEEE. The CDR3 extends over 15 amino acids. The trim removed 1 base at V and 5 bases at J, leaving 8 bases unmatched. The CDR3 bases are TGTGCCAGCAGCTTGTTAGGCGGGGGGCACAACGAGCAGTACTTC. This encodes CASSLLGGGHNEQYF.

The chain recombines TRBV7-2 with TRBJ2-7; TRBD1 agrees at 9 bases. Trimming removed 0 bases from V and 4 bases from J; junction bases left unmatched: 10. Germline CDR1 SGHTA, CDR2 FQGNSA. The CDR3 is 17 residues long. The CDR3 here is CASSLAGRGQGRYEQYF. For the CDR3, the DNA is TGTGCCAGCAGCTTAGCGGGTAGGGGACAGGGAAGGTACGAGCAGTACTTC.

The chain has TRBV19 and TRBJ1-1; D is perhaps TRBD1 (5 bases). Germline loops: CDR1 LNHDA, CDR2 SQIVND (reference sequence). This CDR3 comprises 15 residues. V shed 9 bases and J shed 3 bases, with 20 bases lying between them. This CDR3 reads CASSLGPFDYTEAFF. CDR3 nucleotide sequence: TGTGCCAGCTCCCTGGGGCCTTTTGATTACACTGAAGCTTTCTTT.

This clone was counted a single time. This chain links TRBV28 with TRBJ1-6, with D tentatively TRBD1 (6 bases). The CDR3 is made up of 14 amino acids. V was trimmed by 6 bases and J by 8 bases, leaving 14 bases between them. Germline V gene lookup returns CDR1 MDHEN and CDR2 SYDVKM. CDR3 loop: CASRSGETYSPLHF. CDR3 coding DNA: TGTGCCAGCAGGTCAGGGGAAACGTATTCACCCCTCCACTTT.

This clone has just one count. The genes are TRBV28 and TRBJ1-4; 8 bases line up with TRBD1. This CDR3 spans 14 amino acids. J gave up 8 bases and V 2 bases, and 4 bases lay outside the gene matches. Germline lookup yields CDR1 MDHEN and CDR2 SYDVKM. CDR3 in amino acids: CASSLQGAGEKLFF. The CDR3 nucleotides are TGTGCCAGCAGTTTACAGGGGGCAGGAGAAAAACTGTTTTTT. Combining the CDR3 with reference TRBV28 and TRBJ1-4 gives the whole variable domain DVKVTQSSRYLVKRTGEKVFLECVQDMDHENMFWYRQDPGLGLRLIYFSYDVKMKEKGDIPEGYSVSREKKERFSLILESASTNQTSMYLCASSLQGAGEKLFFGSGTQLSVL.

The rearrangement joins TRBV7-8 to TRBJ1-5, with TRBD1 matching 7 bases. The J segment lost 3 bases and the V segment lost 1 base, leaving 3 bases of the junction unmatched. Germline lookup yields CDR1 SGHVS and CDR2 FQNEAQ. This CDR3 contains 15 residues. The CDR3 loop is CASSLGQGDNQPQHF. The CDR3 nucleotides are TGTGCCAGCAGCTTAGGTCAGGGGGACAATCAGCCCCAGCATTTT.

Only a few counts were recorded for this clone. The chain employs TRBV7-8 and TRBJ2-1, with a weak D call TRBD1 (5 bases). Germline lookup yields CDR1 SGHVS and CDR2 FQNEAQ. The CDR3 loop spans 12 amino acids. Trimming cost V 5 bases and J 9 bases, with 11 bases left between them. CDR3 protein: CASSTDSREQFF. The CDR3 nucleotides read TGTGCCAGCAGCACAGACAGCCGTGAGCAGTTCTTC.

This CDR3 reads CASSQDARVWQPQHF. For the CDR3, the DNA is TGCGCCAGCAGCCAAGATGCCCGGGTCTGGCAGCCCCAGCATTTT. V and J are TRBV4-1 and TRBJ1-5, with no clear D. The CDR3 extends over 15 amino acids. In germline, CDR1 is MGHRA, CDR2 YSYEKL. The V gene lost 0 bases and the J gene lost 7 bases, with 13 bases spanning the gap.

CDR3 amino acids: CASSSWENYGYTF. DNA for the CDR3: TGTGCCAGCAGCTCATGGGAGAACTATGGCTACACCTTC. V and J are TRBV7-2 and TRBJ1-2; D is undetermined. V lost 4 bases and J lost 2, with 8 bases in between. Germline V gives CDR1 SGHTA, CDR2 FQGNSA. The CDR3 covers 13 residues.

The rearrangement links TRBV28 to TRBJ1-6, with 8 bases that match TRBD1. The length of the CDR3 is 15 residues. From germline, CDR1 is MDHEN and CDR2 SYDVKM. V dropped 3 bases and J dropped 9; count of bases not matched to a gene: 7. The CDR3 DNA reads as TGTGCCAGCAGTTTTGTGGGACAGGTTCGTTCACCCCTCCACTTT. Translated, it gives CASSFVGQVRSPLHF.

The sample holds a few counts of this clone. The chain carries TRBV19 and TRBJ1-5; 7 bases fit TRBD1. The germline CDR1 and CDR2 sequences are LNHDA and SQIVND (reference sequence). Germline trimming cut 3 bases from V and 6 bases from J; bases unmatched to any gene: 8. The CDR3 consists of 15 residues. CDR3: CASSMVQGDLQPQHF. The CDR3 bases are TGTGCCAGTAGTATGGTTCAGGGGGACCTTCAGCCCCAGCATTTT.

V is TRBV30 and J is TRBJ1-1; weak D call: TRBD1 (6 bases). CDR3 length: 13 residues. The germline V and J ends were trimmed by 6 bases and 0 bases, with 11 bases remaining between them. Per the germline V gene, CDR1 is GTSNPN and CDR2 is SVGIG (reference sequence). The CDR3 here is CACRDTMNTEAFF. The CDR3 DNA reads TGTGCCTGCCGGGACACTATGAACACTGAAGCTTTCTTT. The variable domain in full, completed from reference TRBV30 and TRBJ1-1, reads SQTIHQWPATLVQPVGSPLSLECTVEGTSNPNLYWYRQAAGRGLQLLFYSVGIGQISSEVPQNLSASRPQDRQFILSSKKLLLSDSGFYLCACRDTMNTEAFFGQGTRLTVV.

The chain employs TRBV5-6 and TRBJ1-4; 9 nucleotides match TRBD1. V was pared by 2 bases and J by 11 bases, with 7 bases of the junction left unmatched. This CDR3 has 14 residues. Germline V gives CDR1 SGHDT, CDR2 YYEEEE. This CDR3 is CASSLGDREPKLFF. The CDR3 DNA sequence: TGTGCCAGCAGCTTAGGGGACAGGGAGCCGAAACTGTTTTTT.

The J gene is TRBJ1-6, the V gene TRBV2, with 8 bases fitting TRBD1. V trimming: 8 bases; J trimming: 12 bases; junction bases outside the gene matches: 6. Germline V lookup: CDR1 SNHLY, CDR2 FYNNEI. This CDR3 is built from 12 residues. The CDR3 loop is CASLIQGEPLHF. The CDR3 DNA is TGTGCCAGCCTAATACAGGGGGAACCCCTCCACTTT.

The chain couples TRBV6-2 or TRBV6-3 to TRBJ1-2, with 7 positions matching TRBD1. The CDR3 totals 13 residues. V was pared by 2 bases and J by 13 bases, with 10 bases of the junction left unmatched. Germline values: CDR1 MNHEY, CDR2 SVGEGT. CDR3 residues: CASSYTGTASGTF. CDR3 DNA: TGTGCCAGCAGTTACACCGGGACAGCTTCCGGCACCTTC.

The CDR3 reads CASSLGGAGSPLHF. CDR3 DNA: TGTGCCAGCAGCTTAGGGGGGGCGGGCTCACCCCTCCACTTT. This chain links TRBV13 with TRBJ1-6; the D gene is possibly TRBD1 (6 bases). V dropped 0 bases and J dropped 10 bases, with 10 bases sitting between them. Per the germline V gene, CDR1 is PRHDT and CDR2 is FYEKMQ (reference sequence). The CDR3 is 14 amino acids.

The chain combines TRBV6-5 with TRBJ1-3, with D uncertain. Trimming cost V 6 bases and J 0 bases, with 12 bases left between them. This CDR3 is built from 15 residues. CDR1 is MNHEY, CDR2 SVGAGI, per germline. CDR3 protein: CASSAIGNSGNTIYF. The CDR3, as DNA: TGTGCCAGCAGCGCCATCGGGAACTCTGGAAACACCATATATTTT.

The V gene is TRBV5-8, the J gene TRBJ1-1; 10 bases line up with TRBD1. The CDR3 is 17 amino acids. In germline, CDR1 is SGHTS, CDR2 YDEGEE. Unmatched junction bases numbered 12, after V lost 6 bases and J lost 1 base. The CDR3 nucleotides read TGTGCCAGCATCCGGCCCGGGACAGGGGTCGCGAACACTGAAGCTTTCTTT. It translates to CASIRPGTGVANTEAFF.

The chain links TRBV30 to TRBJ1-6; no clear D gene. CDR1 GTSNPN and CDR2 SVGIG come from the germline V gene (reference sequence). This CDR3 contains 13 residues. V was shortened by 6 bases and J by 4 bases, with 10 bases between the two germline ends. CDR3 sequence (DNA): TGTGCCTGTGCACGGGGTTATAATTCACCCCTCCACTTT. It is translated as CACARGYNSPLHF.

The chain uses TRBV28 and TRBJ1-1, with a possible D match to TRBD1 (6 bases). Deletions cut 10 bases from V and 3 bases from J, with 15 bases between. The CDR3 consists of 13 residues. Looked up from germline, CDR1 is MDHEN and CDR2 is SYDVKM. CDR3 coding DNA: TGTGCCAACCGCAGGGGTGTGGACACTGAAGCTTTCTTT. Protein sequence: CANRRGVDTEAFF.